Given below is one T cell receptor beta chain in context. Its specificity is unknown. Sequenced by immunoSEQ multiplex PCR; TCRdb stores in-frame clones only, minus some. This table has 89,000 or so clones, about 91% appearing once. The data derive from a study of T cell responses to AZD1222 COVID-19 vaccine. Broader study findings: Seropositive at baseline were only a handful of AZD1222 recipients. Mostly white British, mostly female donors; authors suggested clonal diversity may be underestimated. Receipt of two AZD1222 doses was followed by a rise in Spike-specific TCR breadth and depth. Sampling that yielded the repertoires occurred only after the peak T cell response.

The CDR3 spans 15 residues. Per germline, CDR1 MDHEN and CDR2 SYDVKM. The V gene lost 1 base and the J gene lost 4 bases, with 11 bases spanning the gap. This specimen consisted of peripheral blood, obtained 28 days after the second AZD1222 dose. The receptor's source is an adult who received the AZD1222 COVID-19 vaccine. The chain employs TRBV28 and TRBJ1-5, with a weak D call TRBD1 (5 bases). The chain's CDR3 is CASSLSGQGNQPQHF. The CDR3 DNA follows: TGTGCCAGCAGTTTATCAGGGCAGGGTAATCAGCCCCAGCATTTT.